These 15 T cell receptor beta chains share one sample of origin, sequenced in a study of shared clonotypes between healthy human individuals. The protocol was immunoSEQ multiplex PCR, while the TCRdb copy is restricted to in-frame clones and leaves out a portion. This table holds about 2 million clones, around 95% found once. The sequenced sample was naive CD4+ T cells sorted from blood. The subset: CD45RA+ positively selected. These receptors all come from a man in his late teens or twenties in good health.

In the case of this clone: In the same sample, other DNA sequences code for this CDR3. This chain connects TRBV6-5 to TRBJ1-1; the D gene is possibly TRBD1 (6 bases). V was cut by 9 bases and J by 2 bases, with 13 bases left in between. The germline V gene encodes CDR1 MNHEY and CDR2 SVGAGI. This CDR3 spans 13 amino acids. CDR3 sequence: CASSRGGNTEAFF. CDR3 bases: TGTGCCAGTTCCAGGGGAGGAAACACTGAAGCTTTCTTT.

The chain has TRBV19 and TRBJ2-7; perhaps TRBD1 as D (5 bases). The CDR3 runs to 17 residues. CDR1 and CDR2 from the germline V gene are LNHDA and SQIVND (reference sequence). Trimming cost V 6 bases and J 3 bases, with 24 bases left between them. CDR3 sequence: CASRGRTQEQGLYEQYF. CDR3 DNA: TGTGCCAGTAGGGGGCGCACACAGGAGCAAGGTCTCTACGAGCAGTACTTC. The variable domain in full, with the rest retrieved from reference TRBV19 and TRBJ2-7, is DGGITQSPKYLFRKEGQNVTLSCEQNLNHDAMYWYRQDPGQGLRLIYYSQIVNDFQKGDIAEGYSVSREKKESFPLTVTSAQKNPTAFYLCASRGRTQEQGLYEQYFGPGTRLTVT.

The J gene is TRBJ2-1, the V gene TRBV10-3, with D hard to call. The CDR3 has 16 amino acids. V shed 1 base and J shed 7 bases, with 17 bases lying between them. CDR1 is ENHRY, CDR2 SYGVKD, per germline. This CDR3 reads CAISEWLTGIWNEQFF. The DNA of the CDR3 is TGTGCCATCAGTGAGTGGCTGACTGGTATTTGGAATGAGCAGTTCTTC.

This rearrangement joins TRBV9 to TRBJ1-6, with 8 bases lining up with TRBD1. In germline, CDR1 is SGDLS, CDR2 YYNGEE. This CDR3 spans 19 amino acids. J gave up 9 bases and V 0 bases, and 17 bases lay outside the gene matches. The CDR3 DNA reads as TGTGCCAGCAGCGTAGTTCCAGCGGACAGGGAGGATCTGAGTTCACCCCTCCACTTT. As protein: CASSVVPADREDLSSPLHF.

The DNA of the CDR3 is TGTGCCAGCAGTGTAGCGGACTCTGGGGCCAACGTCCTGACTTTC. It codes for CASSVADSGANVLTF. The rearrangement joins TRBV28 to TRBJ2-6; D is perhaps TRBD2 (6 bases). The CDR3 is 15 residues long. Trimming stripped 5 bases from V and 0 bases from J, with 8 bases between. Germline lookup yields CDR1 MDHEN and CDR2 SYDVKM. Filled out from reference TRBV28 and TRBJ2-6, the complete variable domain reads DVKVTQSSRYLVKRTGEKVFLECVQDMDHENMFWYRQDPGLGLRLIYFSYDVKMKEKGDIPEGYSVSREKKERFSLILESASTNQTSMYLCASSVADSGANVLTFGAGSRLTVL.

The genes are TRBV2 and TRBJ2-1, with 12 bases fitting TRBD2. Trimming at V came to 5 bases and at J to 6 bases, leaving 2 bases not matched to a gene. CDR1 SNHLY and CDR2 FYNNEI come from the germline V gene. CDR3 length: 14 amino acids. The CDR3 loop reads CASSLAGGVNEQFF. DNA for the CDR3: TGTGCCAGCAGTCTAGCGGGGGGGGTCAATGAGCAGTTCTTC.

The rearrangement links TRBV15 to TRBJ2-5; 8 bases are a match to TRBD1. The CDR3 is 15 amino acids. Per germline, CDR1 LNHNV and CDR2 YYDKDF (reference sequence). Trimming at V came to 1 base and at J to 4 bases, leaving 5 bases not matched to a gene. This CDR3 is CATSRVPGGVETQYF. The CDR3 coding sequence is TGTGCCACCAGCAGAGTCCCAGGGGGCGTAGAGACCCAGTACTTC.

This chain uses TRBV5-4 with TRBJ2-7; D ambiguous. CDR1 is SGHNT and CDR2 is YYREEE in the germline V gene (reference sequence). V shed 2 bases and J shed 0 bases, with 9 bases lying between them. The CDR3 length is 14 residues. The CDR3 region is CASSLRPLSYEQYF. CDR3 nucleotides: TGTGCCAGCAGCTTAAGGCCACTCTCCTACGAGCAGTACTTC.

The chain links TRBV7-2 to TRBJ2-7, with 8 bases matching TRBD2. With 5 bases clipped from V and 6 bases from J, the junction kept 18 bases outside the gene matches. Per germline, CDR1 SGHTA and CDR2 FQGNSA. The CDR3 spans 17 residues. For the CDR3, the DNA is TGTGCCAGCAGCCCCCGCCTCGCGGGGGGCAGAGCGCCCGAGCAGTACTTC. Translated, it gives CASSPRLAGGRAPEQYF.

V gene TRBV6-1 combines with J gene TRBJ2-2; 10 bases line up with TRBD2. V dropped 6 bases and J dropped 4; count of bases not matched to a gene: 2. Germline V gene sequence: CDR1 MNHNS, CDR2 SASEGT. This CDR3 contains 14 residues. CDR3 residues: CASREREGTGELFF. The CDR3 nucleotides are TGTGCCAGCAGGGAGCGGGAGGGCACCGGGGAGCTGTTTTTT.

The V gene is TRBV19, the J gene TRBJ1-1, with D tentatively TRBD1 (6 bases). Trimming removed 6 bases from V and 1 base from J, with 15 bases in between. There are 15 residues in the CDR3. Germline assignment: CDR1 LNHDA and CDR2 SQIVND (reference sequence). The CDR3 loop is CASRMYREANTEAFF. The CDR3, as DNA: TGTGCCAGTAGGATGTACAGGGAAGCGAACACTGAAGCTTTCTTT.

The chain combines TRBV10-2 with TRBJ2-5; D call uncertain. The V end was cut by 0 bases, the J end by 2 bases, with 10 bases between. The CDR3 runs 15 residues. CDR1 and CDR2 (germline): WSHSY, SAAADI. Here the CDR3 DNA reads TGCGCCAGCAGTGAGTCGGCAGCACCTCAAGAGACCCAGTACTTC. Its translation: CASSESAAPQETQYF.

The chain couples TRBV30 to TRBJ2-1; 14 nucleotides align to TRBD2. From germline, CDR1 is GTSNPN and CDR2 SVGIG (reference sequence). The length of the CDR3 is 20 residues. The V gene end was trimmed by 4 bases and the J gene end by 3 bases; junction bases not matched to a gene: 17. In DNA form, the CDR3 reads TGTGCCTGGAATAAGGGACTAGCGGGAGCAATTGAAGTCAACTACAATGAGCAGTTCTTC. It is translated as CAWNKGLAGAIEVNYNEQFF.

A note on this clone: At the DNA level, this CDR3 is encoded by other sequences in the same sample as well. The chain is built from TRBV5-1 and TRBJ2-7; D possibly corresponds to TRBD1 (6 bases). There are 14 residues in the CDR3. Trimming took 4 bases from V and 0 from J, leaving 11 bases between them. Per germline, CDR1 SGHRS and CDR2 YFSETQ. CDR3 nucleotide sequence: TGCGCCAGCAGCCCTGACAGGTACTCCTACGAGCAGTACTTC. Amino acids: CASSPDRYSYEQYF.

Comments on this clone: Other DNA sequences in the same sample also yield this CDR3. The CDR3: CASSLDRGSSYEQYF. In nucleotides, the CDR3 is TGTGCCAGCAGCTTAGACAGGGGATCCTCCTACGAGCAGTACTTC. The gene calls are TRBV7-2 and TRBJ2-7; 7 bases are a match to TRBD1. The CDR3 is 15 amino acids. Germline CDR1 SGHTA, CDR2 FQGNSA. After removal of 1 base from V and 0 bases from J, the junction contained 3 bases not matched to a gene.